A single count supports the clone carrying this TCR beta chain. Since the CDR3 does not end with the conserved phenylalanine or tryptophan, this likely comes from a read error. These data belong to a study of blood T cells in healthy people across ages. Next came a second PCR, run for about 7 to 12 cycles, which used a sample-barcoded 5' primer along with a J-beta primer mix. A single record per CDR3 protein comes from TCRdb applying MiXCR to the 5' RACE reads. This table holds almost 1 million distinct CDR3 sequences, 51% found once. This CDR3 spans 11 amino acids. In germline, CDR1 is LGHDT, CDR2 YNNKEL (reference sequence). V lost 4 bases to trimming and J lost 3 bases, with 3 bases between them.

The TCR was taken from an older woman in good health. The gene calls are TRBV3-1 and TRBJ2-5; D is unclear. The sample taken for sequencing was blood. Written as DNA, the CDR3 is TGTGCCAGCAGCCTAGAAGAGACCCAGTACTGC. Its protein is CASSLEETQYC.